The rows below give T cell receptor beta chains drawn from one sample of a study of blood T cell repertoires in COVID-19. TCRdb's copy holds only in-frame clones and misses some; the assay was immunoSEQ multiplex PCR. Here the sample spans about 400,000 clones, about nine tenths being singletons. The sequencing input was PBMCs or T cells enriched from blood (not recorded which). These receptors all stem from a woman younger than 45 who had recovered from COVID-19. Both conserved end residues are part of each CDR3. The D gene is left open where the match is weak. Not all rows give a size; the values are once, few, many and, for expanded clones, a class.

J | size | V | D | CDR3 | DNA
TRBJ2-4 | NA | TRBV29-1 | NA | CSATQGPKNIQYF | TGCAGCGCAACTCAGGGTCCCAAAAACATTCAGTACTTC
TRBJ2-1 | NA | TRBV5-1 | TRBD2 | CASSSTSGRAYNEQFF | TGCGCCAGCAGCTCCACCAGCGGGAGGGCCTACAATGAGCAGTTCTTC
TRBJ2-7 | NA | TRBV4-1 | NA | CASSPLGEAYEQYF | TGCGCCAGCAGCCCATTAGGAGAAGCTTACGAGCAGTACTTC
TRBJ2-7 | NA | TRBV6-1 | NA | CASSEAHSLYEQYF | TGTGCCAGCAGTGAAGCGCACTCTTTGTACGAGCAGTACTTC
TRBJ1-4 | NA | TRBV5-1 | TRBD1 | CASSSTGGLANEKLFF | TGCGCCAGCAGCTCGACAGGGGGTCTCGCTAATGAAAAACTGTTTTTT
TRBJ2-1 | NA | TRBV11-2 | TRBD2 | CASSLRLAGKYNEQFF | TGTGCCAGCAGCTTACGGTTAGCGGGAAAATACAATGAGCAGTTCTTC
TRBJ1-6 | NA | TRBV2 | TRBD1 | CASSGTGASPLHF | TGTGCCAGTTCCGGGACAGGGGCTTCACCCCTCCACTTT
TRBJ2-1 | NA | TRBV5-6 | NA | CASSRSGNEQFF | TGTGCCAGCAGCCGTAGCGGCAATGAGCAGTTCTTC
TRBJ2-2 | NA | TRBV15 | NA | CATSREYGGSGELFF | TGTGCCACCAGCAGGGAGTACGGGGGATCCGGGGAGCTGTTTTTT
TRBJ1-4 | NA | TRBV14 | NA | CASSRMTLANEKLFF | TGTGCCAGCAGCCGAATGACACTAGCTAATGAAAAACTGTTTTTT
TRBJ2-2 | NA | TRBV19 | TRBD2 | CASRIAGGLTGELFF | TGTGCCAGTAGGATAGCGGGAGGGCTCACCGGGGAGCTGTTTTTT
TRBJ2-2 | once | TRBV29-1 | NA | CSAKQGTNTGELFF | TGCAGCGCAAAACAGGGAACGAACACCGGGGAGCTGTTTTTT
TRBJ2-1 | NA | TRBV5-1 | TRBD2 | CASSLAGLALPGEQFF | TGCGCCAGCAGCTTGGCCGGACTAGCGCTCCCCGGTGAGCAGTTCTTC
TRBJ2-7 | NA | TRBV30 | TRBD1 | CAWSVWTGGTNEQYF | TGTGCCTGGAGTGTATGGACAGGGGGTACCAACGAGCAGTACTTC
TRBJ2-7 | NA | TRBV19 | TRBD1 | CASSVRDSTYEQYF | TGTGCCAGTAGTGTACGGGACAGTACCTACGAGCAGTACTTC
TRBJ2-1 | NA | TRBV15 | NA | CATSRDPPYSGNEQFF | TGTGCCACCAGCAGAGATCCCCCCTACTCGGGTAATGAGCAGTTCTTC
TRBJ1-5 | NA | TRBV30 | NA | CAWSGAADQPQHF | TGTGCCTGGAGTGGGGCAGCCGATCAGCCCCAGCATTTT
TRBJ1-5 | NA | TRBV11-2 | NA | CASRLGQGEGGPQHF | TGTGCCAGCAGGTTGGGGCAGGGAGAAGGGGGGCCCCAGCATTTT
TRBJ1-6 | many | TRBV4-2 | TRBD1 | CASSQLGQGDNSPLHF | TGTGCCAGCAGCCAACTCGGACAGGGAGATAATTCACCCCTCCACTTT
TRBJ1-1 | NA | TRBV18 | TRBD1 | CASSPSRGRVDDSDMNTEAFF | TGTGCCAGCTCACCATCAAGGGGGCGGGTGGACGACTCGGACATGAACACTGAAGCTTTCTTT
TRBJ2-3 | NA | TRBV28 | NA | CASSFPPLTEPFTDTQYF | TGTGCCAGCAGTTTCCCTCCCTTGACAGAGCCCTTCACAGATACGCAGTATTTT
TRBJ2-1 | NA | TRBV15 | TRBD1 | CATSRERQGSNEQFF | TGTGCCACCAGCAGAGAAAGACAGGGGTCCAATGAGCAGTTCTTC
TRBJ1-5 | NA | TRBV28 | NA | CASSLPRGQPQHF | TGTGCCAGCAGTTTGCCCCGCGGGCAGCCCCAGCATTTT
TRBJ2-7 | NA | TRBV6-2/TRBV6-3 | NA | CASSYPLDSISSYEQYF | TGTGCCAGCAGTTACCCCCTTGACAGCATCAGCTCCTACGAGCAGTACTTC
TRBJ2-1 | NA | TRBV10-2 | NA | CASRMTSRDEQFF | TGCGCCAGCAGGATGACTAGTAGGGATGAGCAGTTCTTC
TRBJ2-7 | once | TRBV19 | TRBD1 | CASSSQTGVPYEQYF | TGTGCCAGTAGTAGCCAGACAGGGGTTCCCTACGAGCAGTACTTC
TRBJ1-1 | NA | TRBV5-8 | TRBD1 | CASSLGQGGVFVANTEAFF | TGTGCCAGCAGCTTGGGACAGGGTGGCGTTTTTGTGGCGAACACTGAAGCTTTCTTT
TRBJ1-6 | NA | TRBV30 | NA | CAWSVRGHSSPLHF | TGTGCCTGGAGTGTGCGGGGTCATAGTTCACCCCTCCACTTT
TRBJ2-4 | once | TRBV21-1 | NA | CASSKLAGGAKNIQYF | TGTGCCAGCAGCAAACTAGCGGGAGGAGCCAAAAACATTCAGTACTTC
TRBJ2-7 | NA | TRBV11-2 | TRBD2 | CASRQAGGSSYEQYF | TGTGCCAGCCGCCAAGCGGGGGGATCCTCCTACGAGCAGTACTTC
TRBJ2-1 | NA | TRBV19 | TRBD2 | CASRTLLAGEYNEQFF | TGTGCCAGTAGGACCCTACTAGCGGGAGAGTACAATGAGCAGTTCTTC
TRBJ2-1 | NA | TRBV28 | TRBD2 | CASSLSGRGGNEQFF | TGTGCCAGCAGTTTAAGCGGGAGAGGCGGCAATGAGCAGTTCTTC
TRBJ2-1 | NA | TRBV5-1 | TRBD1 | CASSASGTGWNEQFF | TGCGCCAGCAGCGCCTCCGGGACAGGGTGGAATGAGCAGTTCTTC
TRBJ2-7 | once | TRBV14 | TRBD2 | CASSRVRSGRFGGYEQYF | TGTGCCAGCAGCCGAGTTCGTAGCGGGAGATTTGGGGGTTACGAGCAGTACTTC
TRBJ2-7 | few | TRBV7-2 | TRBD1 | CASRSGTGASRQYF | TGTGCCAGCAGGTCCGGGACAGGAGCTTCGAGGCAGTACTTC